This is a list of T cell receptor beta chains from one sample in a study of identical twins. TCRdb used MiXCR to reprocess the 5' RACE reads, holding one entry per CDR3 protein. The sample lists 220,000 or so distinct CDR3 sequences; about 7% were seen once. These data are also associated with another study on yellow fever vaccine responses in identical twins.

The material sequenced was memory (CD45RO+) T cells sorted from blood. These receptors originate from a woman aged 18-29 years in good health. Each CDR3 is given with its conserved first and last residue. Fields, in order: CDR3 length, J gene, V gene, D gene, clone size, CDR3 DNA, CDR3 protein. D genes are given only for firm matches. The size field is filled for only some rows; it gives once, few, many or a size class.

16,TRBJ2-7,TRBV5-1,NA,NA,TGCGCCAGCAGCTCCGGGTCTCTCTTCCCGAAATACGAGCAGTACTTC,CASSSGSLFPKYEQYF
15,TRBJ1-6,TRBV7-9,TRBD1,few,TGTGCCAGCAGCCGCTCCGGGACAGGGATTTCACCCCTCCACTTT,CASSRSGTGISPLHF
14,TRBJ2-7,TRBV7-2,TRBD1,many,TGTGCCAGCAGCCCCCGACAGGGAACATACGAGCAGTACTTC,CASSPRQGTYEQYF
14,TRBJ2-5,TRBV6-1,NA,NA,TGTGCCAGCAGCTCAATCAAACTGGGGGAGACCCAGTACTTC,CASSSIKLGETQYF
14,TRBJ1-4,TRBV4-1,NA,many,TGCGCCAGCAGCCCACAGGAAACTAATGAAAAACTGTTTTTT,CASSPQETNEKLFF
13,TRBJ1-4,TRBV20-1,NA,many,TGCAGTGCTAGAGGAGGGTCTAATGAAAAACTGTTTTTT,CSARGGSNEKLFF
14,TRBJ2-7,TRBV27,NA,NA,TGTGCCAGCAGTCAACCGGGGCGCTCGGCCGAGCAGTACTTC,CASSQPGRSAEQYF
16,TRBJ2-3,TRBV5-1,NA,NA,TGCGCCAGCACCCAGATCGGGGGCCCGGGATTGGATACGCAGTATTTT,CASTQIGGPGLDTQYF
17,TRBJ2-3,TRBV7-6,TRBD2,NA,TGTGCCAGCAGCGATGGGACTAGCGGGGTTCCTTCAGATACGCAGTATTTT,CASSDGTSGVPSDTQYF
16,TRBJ2-2,TRBV29-1,NA,many,TGCAGCGTTGAAATACTTAGTGACGGTCGTCCCGGGGAGCTGTTTTTT,CSVEILSDGRPGELFF
18,TRBJ2-2,TRBV28,TRBD2,few,TGTGCCAGCAGTCAGATCCTCACTAGCGGGGGCTACACCGGGGAGCTGTTTTTT,CASSQILTSGGYTGELFF
17,TRBJ2-1,TRBV6-5,TRBD2,many,TGTGCCAGCAGTTACTCGGGGCGGGGGAGCTCCTACAATGAGCAGTTCTTC,CASSYSGRGSSYNEQFF
13,TRBJ2-5,TRBV6-1,TRBD2,few,TGTGCCAGCAGTGAGACTAGCAGGAAGACCCAGTACTTC,CASSETSRKTQYF
16,TRBJ2-7,TRBV18,NA,NA,TGTGCCAGCTCACCACAGGCAGACCCATGGCCGTACGAGCAGTACTTC,CASSPQADPWPYEQYF
13,TRBJ1-2,TRBV7-9,NA,many,TGTGCCAGCAGCAGACGGGCCGACTATGGCTACACCTTC,CASSRRADYGYTF
17,TRBJ2-3,TRBV29-1,TRBD1,many,TGCAGCGTTGAACCTCCGGTGGGACAGGGTTTAGGAGATACGCAGTATTTT,CSVEPPVGQGLGDTQYF
13,TRBJ2-7,TRBV7-2,NA,many,TGTGCCAGCAGCTTCAGTAAATCCTACGAGCAGTACTTC,CASSFSKSYEQYF
12,TRBJ2-1,TRBV7-2,NA,many,TGTGCCAGCAGCTCCTCGACTCTTCGGCAGTTCTTC,CASSSSTLRQFF
15,TRBJ1-4,TRBV6-1,NA,few,TGTGCCAGCAGTGGCAACTTTGGGAGTAATGAAAAACTGTTTTTT,CASSGNFGSNEKLFF
14,TRBJ1-2,TRBV10-2,NA,few,TGCGCCAGCAGTGAGTCGTGGGGGCCCCATGGCTACACCTTC,CASSESWGPHGYTF
21,TRBJ1-5,TRBV5-6,NA,few,TGTGCCAGCAGCTCCTCCGAGGGAACAGCGTTTATTCCCTTGGGCAATCAGCCCCAGCATTTT,CASSSSEGTAFIPLGNQPQHF
13,TRBJ2-1,TRBV19,NA,NA,TGTGCCAGTAAGGGAGGCTTCAACAATGAGCAGTTCTTC,CASKGGFNNEQFF
15,TRBJ2-3,TRBV5-1,NA,few,TGCGCCAGCAGCTTGCAGGTGGGGGGGCAAGATACGCAGTATTTT,CASSLQVGGQDTQYF
18,TRBJ2-5,TRBV10-2,TRBD2,few,TGCGCCAGCAGTGTAACTAGCGGGGGGGCACTTGGTTGGGAGACCCAGTACTTC,CASSVTSGGALGWETQYF
14,TRBJ2-2,TRBV2,NA,NA,TGTGCCAGCATCATACAGGGGAACACCGGGGAGCTGTTTTTT,CASIIQGNTGELFF
16,TRBJ1-1,TRBV10-3,NA,many,TGTGCCATCAGTGAAACCGAGACAGGCATGAACACTGAAGCTTTCTTT,CAISETETGMNTEAFF
14,TRBJ2-2,TRBV2,NA,few,TGTGCCAGCAGTGTGGGCAACAGGGCCGGGGAGCTGTTTTTT,CASSVGNRAGELFF
14,TRBJ1-2,TRBV3-1,TRBD1,few,TGTGCCAGCAGCCGGGACCGCAGGGGGTTGGGCTACACCTTC,CASSRDRRGLGYTF
15,TRBJ2-3,TRBV6-2/TRBV6-3,NA,many,TGTGCCAGCAGTTACGAGGGGTACAGCACAGATACGCAGTATTTT,CASSYEGYSTDTQYF
11,TRBJ1-2,TRBV29-1,NA,NA,TGCAGCGGACGGACGGGGGATGGCTACACCTTC,CSGRTGDGYTF
18,TRBJ2-1,TRBV6-5,TRBD2,NA,TGTGCCAGCAGTTTCCGACTTTTAGCGGGAGGGCCGGGCAATGAGCAGTTCTTC,CASSFRLLAGGPGNEQFF
14,TRBJ2-5,TRBV7-3,TRBD1,NA,TGTGCCAGCAGCTCACAGGGGGCGTTGGAGACCCAGTACTTC,CASSSQGALETQYF
16,TRBJ2-1,TRBV12-3/TRBV12-4,TRBD2,many,TGTGCCAGCAGTTTGGGGACTAGCGGCCCCTACAATGAGCAGTTCTTC,CASSLGTSGPYNEQFF
14,TRBJ2-3,TRBV9,NA,many,TGTGCCAGCAGCGTGGGGGATAGTGGGGATACGCAGTATTTT,CASSVGDSGDTQYF
13,TRBJ2-5,TRBV18,NA,NA,TGTGCCAGCTCACTCTCGTACCAAGAGACCCAGTACTTC,CASSLSYQETQYF
15,TRBJ2-7,TRBV5-5,NA,few,TGTGCCAGCAGCTTGAGAGCCGGCAAGTCCTACGAGCAGTACTTC,CASSLRAGKSYEQYF
13,TRBJ2-3,TRBV10-3,NA,few,TGTGCCAGCGCGGGGGCAGACACAGATACGCAGTATTTT,CASAGADTDTQYF
15,TRBJ2-6,TRBV7-9,NA,NA,TGTGCCAGCGGTCCGGGCGGACGTGGGGCCAACGTCCTGACTTTC,CASGPGGRGANVLTF
13,TRBJ1-1,TRBV7-3,NA,many,TGTGCCAGCAGCAAGAGGTCCAACACTGAAGCTTTCTTT,CASSKRSNTEAFF
12,TRBJ2-1,TRBV6-1,NA,few,TGTGCCAGCAGTGAACAGGGAGTTGAGCAGTTCTTC,CASSEQGVEQFF
16,TRBJ2-2,TRBV29-1,TRBD1,many,TGCAGCGTTGTCCCAGACAGGGGGTGGAACACCGGGGAGCTGTTTTTT,CSVVPDRGWNTGELFF
17,TRBJ2-3,TRBV27,TRBD1,NA,TGTGCCAGCAGTTTATCCCGGAACAGGGGGTTGGGAGATACGCAGTATTTT,CASSLSRNRGLGDTQYF
14,TRBJ2-1,TRBV20-1,NA,NA,TGCAGTGCTAGGGCCAGGGCCATCTACAATGAGCAGTTCTTC,CSARARAIYNEQFF
15,TRBJ2-3,TRBV5-1,TRBD1,NA,TGCGCCAGCAGTAACGGACAGGAGAACACAGATACGCAGTATTTT,CASSNGQENTDTQYF
15,TRBJ2-2,TRBV2,NA,few,TGTGCCAGCAGTGAACATCTAGCGAACACCGGGGAGCTGTTTTTT,CASSEHLANTGELFF